These 2 T cell receptor beta chains were all obtained from the same sample, sequenced in a study of tissue T cells after allogeneic stem cell transplantation. This table comes from immunoSEQ multiplex PCR, and its TCRdb copy is limited to in-frame clones, with some not included. Of about 48,000 clones listed, roughly four fifths are singletons. Material: sorted cells pooled from one or two spleens. Source of these receptors: a pool of C57BL/6 mice in good health.

A few counts support this clone. Mouse germline and gene names are used. The read ends 1 residue shy of where the CDR3 ends; the end is completed using the germline J gene. The sample carries other DNA sequences with the same CDR3. The chain uses TRBV5 and TRBJ2-7, with 9 positions matching TRBD2. Germline loops: CDR1 LGHNA, CDR2 YNLKQL (reference sequence). There are 15 residues in the CDR3. J lost 0 bases, V lost 0 bases, and 0 bases had no gene match. CDR3 protein: CASSQDWGGSYEQYF. CDR3 DNA (partial): TGTGCCAGCAGCCAAGACTGGGGGGGCTCCTATGAACAGTAC.

As to this clone: The gene names here belong to mouse. The read gets to within 1 residue of the CDR3 end, and the germline J gene fills in the rest. The chain combines TRBV16 with TRBJ2-5, with D possibly TRBD1 on 6 matching bases. The CDR3 sequence is 13 residues long. With 3 bases removed from V and 2 bases from J, the gap between germline ends came to 6 bases. Germline V CDR1 and CDR2: SGHSA, FRNQAP. The CDR3 sequence: CASSFRGQDTQYF. The CDR3 bases that were read are TGTGCAAGCAGCTTCAGGGGCCAAGACACCCAGTAC.